This TCR beta chain was identified during a study of cytomegalovirus exposure and HLA in healthy donors. Study-wide context: In a later analysis, it was reported that the roughly 120 validation repertoires had been produced on the same platform as the roughly 650 repertoires belonging to the first cohort. The study's findings and limits: Whilst most TCR sequences proved rare, a subset of public TCRs occurred across many donors.

The assay was immunoSEQ multiplex PCR, and TCRdb's table has in-frame clones only and misses some. The sample lists 90,000 to 110,000 clones; about 90% were seen once. This clone has just a few counts. What it recognizes is unknown. In germline, CDR1 is SGHDN, CDR2 FVKESK. Trimming took 2 bases from V and 6 from J, leaving 14 bases between them. The CDR3 runs to 15 residues. This chain joins TRBV14 and TRBJ2-1, with D possibly TRBD2 on 5 matching bases. The sequence came from a woman younger than 30 in good health and CMV-seronegative. Material: PBMCs. The CDR3 reads CASSQRLQNRNEQFF. CDR3 nucleotide sequence: TGTGCCAGCAGCCAACGACTACAAAACCGCAATGAGCAGTTCTTC.